Below, 23 T cell receptor beta chains from the same sample are listed, as sequenced in a study of T cells in Graves' hyperthyroidism and ophthalmopathy. Amplification targeted TCR beta CDR3 regions from RNA transcripts. In the first-round RT-PCR of the TCR CDR3, the HTBI primer set was used. TCRdb used MiXCR to reprocess the multiplex PCR reads, holding one entry per CDR3 protein. The table has more than 300,000 distinct CDR3 sequences, approximately 18% seen once. Sequenced sample: blood. The receptors stem from a man between 18 and 29 years old with Graves' ophthalmopathy.

In regard to this clonotype: A much more abundant neighbour one base away suggests this may be a read error. V usage is TRBV3-1 and J usage is TRBJ1-5, with 7 bases matching TRBD1. Per the germline V gene, CDR1 is LGHDT and CDR2 is YNNKEL (reference sequence). J was trimmed by 1 base and V by 7 bases; bases with no gene match: 4. The CDR3 is 14 amino acids. The CDR3 nucleotides read TGTGCCAGCAACCTGGGACAGAGCAATCAGCCCCAGCATTTT. It yields the protein CASNLGQSNQPQHF.

This clonotype occurred many times. This chain connects TRBV5-1 to TRBJ2-1, with 10 positions matching TRBD1. Trimming cost V 4 bases and J 4 bases; bases outside gene matches: 5. CDR1 and CDR2 from the germline V gene are SGHRS and YFSETQ. The CDR3 length is 15 residues. The CDR3 loop reads CASSPGQGFYNEQFF. CDR3 nucleotide sequence: TGCGCCAGCAGCCCGGGACAGGGGTTTTACAATGAGCAGTTCTTC.

This clonotype was recorded a few times. The CDR3 DNA follows: TGTGCCAGCAGTGAATGGGTCGGAGTACAAGAGACCCAGTACTTC. Protein product: CASSEWVGVQETQYF. This rearrangement joins TRBV25-1 to TRBJ2-5; D is ambiguous. Germline V gives CDR1 MGHDK, CDR2 SYGVNS. This CDR3 has 15 residues. V shed 1 base and J shed 2 bases, with 11 bases lying between them.

This clonotype was detected many times. The V and J genes are TRBV28 and TRBJ1-4, with a weak D call TRBD1 (5 bases). Germline V gene sequence: CDR1 MDHEN, CDR2 SYDVKM. V was clipped by 7 bases and J by 3 bases, with 15 bases between them. This CDR3 has 15 residues. This chain's CDR3 is CASKSQGGANEKLFF. The DNA for the CDR3 is TGTGCCAGCAAAAGTCAGGGAGGAGCTAATGAAAAACTGTTTTTT.

The table lists this clonotype with many counts. The rearrangement links TRBV3-1 to TRBJ2-3, with D perhaps TRBD2 (7 bases). Deletions cut 1 base from V and 2 bases from J, with 10 bases between. This CDR3 comprises 15 residues. CDR1 LGHDT and CDR2 YNNKEL come from the germline V gene (reference sequence). The CDR3 reads CASSQGGGHTDTQYF. The CDR3 bases are TGTGCCAGCAGCCAAGGCGGGGGCCACACAGATACGCAGTATTTT.

The J gene is TRBJ2-7, the V gene TRBV28, with D possibly matching TRBD2 (6 bases). The V gene lost 5 bases and the J gene lost 0 bases, with 14 bases spanning the gap. Germline assignment: CDR1 MDHEN and CDR2 SYDVKM. This CDR3 has 15 amino acids. In nucleotides, the CDR3 is TGTGCCAGCAGTACATGGACTACTGACTCCTACGAGCAGTACTTC. Translated: CASSTWTTDSYEQYF.

The rearrangement joins TRBV18 to TRBJ2-1, with D perhaps TRBD1 (5 bases). CDR1 and CDR2 from the germline V gene are KGHSH and LQKENI. This CDR3 spans 15 amino acids. The V end was cut by 3 bases, the J end by 1 base, with 10 bases between. This chain's CDR3 is CASSPNPGSYNEQFF. DNA for the CDR3: TGTGCCAGCTCACCGAACCCAGGGTCCTACAATGAGCAGTTCTTC.

This clonotype was detected ten times or more. The V and J genes are TRBV3-1 and TRBJ2-7; D may be TRBD1 (6 bases). The CDR3 sequence is 14 residues long. Between the trimmed V and J ends, which lost 1 base and 6 bases, there was a span of 13 bases. Germline V gene lookup returns CDR1 LGHDT and CDR2 YNNKEL (reference sequence). The CDR3 nucleotides read TGTGCCAGCAGCCAAGCCCCAGGGGTTGGCGAGCAGTACTTC. Translation gives CASSQAPGVGEQYF.

This clonotype was found a few times. This chain connects TRBV5-1 to TRBJ1-4; TRBD1 might be the D (5 bases). The germline V and J ends were trimmed by 3 bases and 3 bases, with 18 bases remaining between them. There are 17 residues in the CDR3. Germline V CDR1 and CDR2: SGHRS, YFSETQ. In DNA, the CDR3 is TGCGCCAGCAGCTCAGGGAGGGGCGGGAGTGCTAATGAAAAACTGTTTTTT. Translated: CASSSGRGGSANEKLFF.

This clonotype showed up many times. The chain is built from TRBV12-3 or TRBV12-4 and TRBJ1-1, with 8 bases identical to TRBD1. There are 12 residues in the CDR3. V gave up 4 bases and J gave up 8 bases; unmatched junction bases: 3. Here the CDR3 DNA reads TGTGCCAGCAGTTCGACAGGGGCCGAAGCTTTCTTT. Translating it yields CASSSTGAEAFF.

This clonotype turned up a few times. This sequence joins TRBV6-1 and TRBJ1-2, with a tentative D call TRBD1 (5 bases). CDR3 size: 16 residues. V was cut by 5 bases and J by 3 bases, with 19 bases left in between. The germline V gene encodes CDR1 MNHNS and CDR2 SASEGT. CDR3 DNA: TGTGCCAGCAGTTATATTATAGAGGGGATATACTATGGCTACACCTTC. Translating it yields CASSYIIEGIYYGYTF.

A few counts support this clonotype. V and J are TRBV6-1 and TRBJ1-2; D uncertain. The V gene's germline CDR1 is MNHNS and CDR2 SASEGT. V lost 3 bases and J lost 0, with 11 bases in between. The CDR3 runs 15 residues. The CDR3 region has the DNA TGTGCCAGCAGTGATACCGGGCGGGCTAACTATGGCTACACCTTC. It encodes CASSDTGRANYGYTF.

The CDR3 DNA is TGTGCCAGCGGGGGCGTCTACGAGCAGTACTTC. Protein product: CASGGVYEQYF. This sequence joins TRBV12-3 or TRBV12-4 and TRBJ2-7; D may be TRBD1 (6 bases). The CDR3 totals 11 residues. Trimming removed 8 bases at V and 3 bases at J, with 8 bases between.

This clonotype was seen repeatedly, ten times or more. The gene calls are TRBV7-6 and TRBJ2-3; weak D call: TRBD1 (6 bases). Trimming shortened V by 3 bases and J by 6 bases, and 7 bases separated the two germline ends. Germline CDR1 SGHVS, CDR2 FNYEAQ. This CDR3 is built from 12 residues. The CDR3 DNA reads TGTGCCAGCAGCTTTAGGGGGGATACGCAGTATTTT. It yields the protein CASSFRGDTQYF.

This clonotype was counted ten times or more. A junction boundary mismatches the germline segment, possibly from a read error. This sequence joins TRBV20-1 and TRBJ2-7; D not resolved. The CDR3 covers 13 residues. Germline V lookup: CDR1 DFQATT, CDR2 SNEGSKA (reference sequence). CDR3 DNA sequence: TGCAGTGCCAGAGGCCTGGTTGCCTACGAGCAGTACTTC. Translation gives CSARGLVAYEQYF.

This clonotype came up many times. The chain joins TRBV7-9 to TRBJ1-2; 9 bases map to TRBD1. The germline V gene encodes CDR1 SEHNR and CDR2 FQNEAQ (reference sequence). V shed 5 bases and J 8 bases; nucleotides not matched to a gene: 6. CDR3 size: 13 residues. The CDR3 here is CASSKTGGGGYTF. CDR3 coding DNA: TGTGCCAGCAGCAAAACAGGGGGCGGAGGCTACACCTTC.

The sample holds many counts of this clonotype. The rearrangement links TRBV28 to TRBJ2-5; either TRBD1 or TRBD2 may fit D (5 bases each). Per germline, CDR1 MDHEN and CDR2 SYDVKM. The CDR3 consists of 14 residues. V was trimmed by 1 base and J by 5 bases, leaving 11 bases between them. In DNA form, the CDR3 reads TGTGCCAGCAGTTTATCAGGGAGTGAGGAGACCCAGTACTTC. Protein: CASSLSGSEETQYF.

This clonotype was detected ten times or more. The rearrangement joins TRBV20-1 to TRBJ2-3; 8 nucleotides agree with TRBD2. Trimming cost V 0 bases and J 3 bases; bases outside gene matches: 8. CDR3 length equals 16 residues. CDR1 and CDR2 (germline): DFQATT, SNEGSKA (reference sequence). In DNA, the CDR3 is TGCAGTGCTAGAGATGTAGACGGGGGGGAAACAGATACGCAGTATTTT. It yields the protein CSARDVDGGETDTQYF.

This clonotype was detected many times. This chain uses TRBV5-1 with TRBJ1-2, with a tentative D call TRBD1 (6 bases). V gave up 5 bases and J gave up 8 bases, with 22 bases separating them. Germline CDR1 SGHRS, CDR2 YFSETQ. The CDR3 spans 15 residues. The CDR3 bases are TGCGCCAGCAGTGTGGGGGCAGCAAGCTCGTGGGGCTACACCTTC. It specifies CASSVGAASSWGYTF.

The sample holds many counts of this clonotype. This chain links TRBV6-1 with TRBJ2-5, with D perhaps TRBD1 (5 bases). Trimming left V 2 bases short and J 2 bases short, with 9 bases between. The length of the CDR3 is 14 residues. Germline CDR1 and CDR2: MNHNS and SASEGT. The CDR3 loop is CASSEQGRQETQYF. CDR3 in DNA: TGTGCCAGCAGTGAACAGGGTCGACAAGAGACCCAGTACTTC.

In its sample, this clonotype was seen a few times. This chain joins TRBV20-1 and TRBJ2-1; 7 bases agree with TRBD1. This CDR3 is built from 14 residues. Germline CDR1 and CDR2: DFQATT and SNEGSKA (reference sequence). V shed 2 bases and J 8 bases; nucleotides not matched to a gene: 9. CDR3 in amino acids: CSARTPGQPYEQFF. CDR3 coding DNA: TGCAGTGCTAGAACACCGGGACAGCCCTATGAGCAGTTCTTC.

This clonotype was seen only a few times. V usage is TRBV25-1 and J usage is TRBJ1-3, with 10 bases aligning to TRBD1. V trimming: 6 bases; J trimming: 7 bases; junction bases outside the gene matches: 6. Germline CDR1 and CDR2: MGHDK and SYGVNS. The CDR3 consists of 14 residues. The CDR3 region has the DNA TGTGCCAGCAGCCGACAGGGGGCCTCGAACACCATATATTTT. Protein sequence: CASSRQGASNTIYF.

The chain employs TRBV11-2 and TRBJ1-6; D may be TRBD1 (5 bases). V lost 5 bases and J 11 bases, leaving 16 bases between the germline ends. The germline gives CDR1 SGHAT, CDR2 FQNNGV. The CDR3 consists of 14 residues. Here the CDR3 reads CASSQAPGGAPLHF. CDR3 bases: TGTGCCAGCAGCCAGGCGCCGGGGGGGGCACCCCTCCACTTT.